This T cell receptor beta chain was profiled in a study of T cells in Graves' hyperthyroidism and ophthalmopathy. The V gene's germline CDR1 is MNHNS and CDR2 SASEGT. Trimming cost V 6 bases and J 0 bases; bases outside gene matches: 2. The CDR3 totals 13 residues. Patients with ophthalmopathy all had a Clinical Activity Score of at least 3, a NOSPECS grade of at least 4 and duration under 3 months. Uncontrolled infection, other autoimmune disease, pregnancy and lactation each barred patients from inclusion. RNA transcripts gave rise to amplified TCR beta CDR3 regions. HTBI primers drove first-round RT-PCR of the TCR CDR3. TCRdb processed the multiplex PCR reads anew with MiXCR; each CDR3 protein has one entry. The sample yields a few hundred thousand distinct CDR3 sequences, approximately 16% seen once.

Specimen: blood. The receptor comes from an older woman with Graves' ophthalmopathy. The chain carries TRBV6-1 and TRBJ2-7; TRBD1 matches 7 bases. The CDR3 protein is CASRGTASYEQYF. The CDR3, as DNA: TGTGCCAGCAGAGGGACAGCCTCCTACGAGCAGTACTTC.